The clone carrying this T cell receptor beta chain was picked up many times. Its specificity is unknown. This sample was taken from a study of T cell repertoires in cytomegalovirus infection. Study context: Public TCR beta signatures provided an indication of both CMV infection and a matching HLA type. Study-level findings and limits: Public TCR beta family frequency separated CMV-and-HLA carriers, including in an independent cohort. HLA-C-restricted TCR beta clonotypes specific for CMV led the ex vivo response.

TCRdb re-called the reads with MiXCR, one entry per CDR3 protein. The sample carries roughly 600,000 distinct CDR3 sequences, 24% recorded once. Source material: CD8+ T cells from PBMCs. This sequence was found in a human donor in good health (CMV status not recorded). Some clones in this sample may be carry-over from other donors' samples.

The CDR3 reads CASSLVGRGVANTGELFF. The CDR3 region has the DNA TGTGCCAGCAGCTTAGTTGGACGGGGGGTCGCGAACACCGGGGAGCTGTTTTTT. V and J are TRBV7-2 and TRBJ2-2; 7 nucleotides align to TRBD2. CDR1 is SGHTA and CDR2 is FQGNSA in the germline V gene. J gave up 0 bases and V 1 base, and 8 bases lay outside the gene matches. The CDR3 consists of 18 residues.